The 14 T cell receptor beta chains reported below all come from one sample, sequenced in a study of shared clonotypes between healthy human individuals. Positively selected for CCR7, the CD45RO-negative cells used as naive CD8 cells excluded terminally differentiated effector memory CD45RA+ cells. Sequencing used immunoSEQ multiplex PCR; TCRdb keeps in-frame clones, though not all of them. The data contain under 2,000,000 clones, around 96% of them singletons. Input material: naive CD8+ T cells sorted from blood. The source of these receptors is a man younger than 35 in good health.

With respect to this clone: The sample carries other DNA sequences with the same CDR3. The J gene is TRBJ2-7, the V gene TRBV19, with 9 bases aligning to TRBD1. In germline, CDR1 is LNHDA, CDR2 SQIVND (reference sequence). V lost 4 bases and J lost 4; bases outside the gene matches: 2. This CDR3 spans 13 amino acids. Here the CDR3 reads CASSTTGGYEQYF. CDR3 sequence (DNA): TGTGCCAGTAGTACGACAGGGGGTTACGAGCAGTACTTC. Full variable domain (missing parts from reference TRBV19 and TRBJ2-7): DGGITQSPKYLFRKEGQNVTLSCEQNLNHDAMYWYRQDPGQGLRLIYYSQIVNDFQKGDIAEGYSVSREKKESFPLTVTSAQKNPTAFYLCASSTTGGYEQYFGPGTRLTVT.

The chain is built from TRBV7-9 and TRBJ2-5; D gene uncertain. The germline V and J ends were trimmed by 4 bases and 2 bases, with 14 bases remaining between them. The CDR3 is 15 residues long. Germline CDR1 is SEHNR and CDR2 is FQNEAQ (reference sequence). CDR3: CASSSGLGQQETQYF. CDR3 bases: TGTGCCAGCAGCTCCGGGCTAGGGCAGCAAGAGACCCAGTACTTC.

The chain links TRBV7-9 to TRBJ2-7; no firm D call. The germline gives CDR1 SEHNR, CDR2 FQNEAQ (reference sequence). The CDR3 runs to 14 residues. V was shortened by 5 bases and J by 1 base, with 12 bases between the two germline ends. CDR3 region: CASSAPSRSYEQYF. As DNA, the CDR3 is TGTGCCAGCAGCGCTCCCTCCCGTTCCTACGAGCAGTACTTC.

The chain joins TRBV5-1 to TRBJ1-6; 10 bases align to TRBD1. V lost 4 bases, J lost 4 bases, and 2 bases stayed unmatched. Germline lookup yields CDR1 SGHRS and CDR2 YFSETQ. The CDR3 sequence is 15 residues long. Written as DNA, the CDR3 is TGCGCCAGCAGCGGGACAGGGGATTATAATTCACCCCTCCACTTT. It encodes CASSGTGDYNSPLHF.

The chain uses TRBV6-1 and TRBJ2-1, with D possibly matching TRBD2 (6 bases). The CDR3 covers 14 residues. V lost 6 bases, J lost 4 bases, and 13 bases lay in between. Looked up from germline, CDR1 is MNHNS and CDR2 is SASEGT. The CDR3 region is CASRGLPWYNEQFF. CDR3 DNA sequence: TGTGCCAGCAGGGGACTTCCTTGGTACAATGAGCAGTTCTTC.

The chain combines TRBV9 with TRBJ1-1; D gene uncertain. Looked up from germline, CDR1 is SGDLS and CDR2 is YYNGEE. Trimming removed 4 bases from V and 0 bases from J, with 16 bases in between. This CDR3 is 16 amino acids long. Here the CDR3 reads CASSSVLGIMNTEAFF. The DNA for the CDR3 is TGTGCCAGCAGCTCGGTTCTGGGGATCATGAACACTGAAGCTTTCTTT.

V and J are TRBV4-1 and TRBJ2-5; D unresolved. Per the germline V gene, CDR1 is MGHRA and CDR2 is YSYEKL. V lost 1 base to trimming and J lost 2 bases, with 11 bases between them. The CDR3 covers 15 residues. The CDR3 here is CASSQVFVAQETQYF. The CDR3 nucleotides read TGCGCCAGCAGCCAAGTCTTCGTAGCACAAGAGACCCAGTACTTC.

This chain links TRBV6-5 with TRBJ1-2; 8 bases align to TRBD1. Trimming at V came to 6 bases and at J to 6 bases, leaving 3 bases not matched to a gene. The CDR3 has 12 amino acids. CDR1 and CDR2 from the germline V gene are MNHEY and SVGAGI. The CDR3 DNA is TGTGCCAGCAGCGGACAGGGCGATGGCTACACCTTC. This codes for CASSGQGDGYTF.

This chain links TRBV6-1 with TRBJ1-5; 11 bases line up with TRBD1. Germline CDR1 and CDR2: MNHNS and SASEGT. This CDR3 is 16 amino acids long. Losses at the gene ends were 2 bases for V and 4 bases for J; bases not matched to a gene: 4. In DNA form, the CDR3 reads TGTGCCAGCAGTGAAACGGACAGGGGGCTTAATCAGCCCCAGCATTTT. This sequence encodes CASSETDRGLNQPQHF.

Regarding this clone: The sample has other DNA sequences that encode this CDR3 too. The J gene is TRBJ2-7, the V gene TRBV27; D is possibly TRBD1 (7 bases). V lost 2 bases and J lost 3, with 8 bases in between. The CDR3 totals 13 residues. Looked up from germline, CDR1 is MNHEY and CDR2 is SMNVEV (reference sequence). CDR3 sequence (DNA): TGTGCCAGCAGTTTACAGGGGGGCTACGAGCAGTACTTC. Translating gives CASSLQGGYEQYF.

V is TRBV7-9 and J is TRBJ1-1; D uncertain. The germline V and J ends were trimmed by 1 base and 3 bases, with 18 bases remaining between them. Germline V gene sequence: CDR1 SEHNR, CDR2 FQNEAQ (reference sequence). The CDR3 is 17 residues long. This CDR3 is CASSLDSIEVTDTEAFF. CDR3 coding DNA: TGTGCCAGCAGCTTAGATTCGATTGAGGTAACCGACACTGAAGCTTTCTTT.

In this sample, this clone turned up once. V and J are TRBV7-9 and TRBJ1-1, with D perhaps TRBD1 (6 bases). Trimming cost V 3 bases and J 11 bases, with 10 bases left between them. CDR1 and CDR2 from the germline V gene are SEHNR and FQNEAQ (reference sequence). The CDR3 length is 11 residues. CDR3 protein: CASSFGQRAFF. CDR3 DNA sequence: TGTGCCAGCAGCTTTGGACAGCGGGCTTTCTTT.

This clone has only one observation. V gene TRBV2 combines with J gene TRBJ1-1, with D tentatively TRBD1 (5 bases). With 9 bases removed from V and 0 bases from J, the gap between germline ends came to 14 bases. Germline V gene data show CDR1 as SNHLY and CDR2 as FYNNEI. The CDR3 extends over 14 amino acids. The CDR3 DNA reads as TGTGCCAGAGGCCCTGGGGGTCTGAACACTGAAGCTTTCTTT. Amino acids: CARGPGGLNTEAFF.

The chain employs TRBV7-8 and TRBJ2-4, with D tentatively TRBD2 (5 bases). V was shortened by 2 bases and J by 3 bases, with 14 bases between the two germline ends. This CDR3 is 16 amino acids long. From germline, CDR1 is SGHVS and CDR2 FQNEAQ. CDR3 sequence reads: CASSLSIPGSKNIQYF. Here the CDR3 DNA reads TGTGCCAGCAGCTTATCGATCCCGGGGAGCAAAAACATTCAGTACTTC.